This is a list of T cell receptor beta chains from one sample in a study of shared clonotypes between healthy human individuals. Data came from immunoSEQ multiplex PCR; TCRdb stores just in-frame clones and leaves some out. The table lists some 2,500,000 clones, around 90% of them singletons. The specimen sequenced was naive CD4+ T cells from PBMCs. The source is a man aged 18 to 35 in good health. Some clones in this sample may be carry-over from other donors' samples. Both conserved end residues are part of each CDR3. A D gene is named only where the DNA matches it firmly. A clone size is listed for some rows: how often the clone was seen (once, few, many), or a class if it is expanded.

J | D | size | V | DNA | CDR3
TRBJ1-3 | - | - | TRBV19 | TGTGCCAGTATCGACCGGGCCTATTATGGCACCATATATTTT | CASIDRAYYGTIYF
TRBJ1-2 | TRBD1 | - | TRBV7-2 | TGTGCCAGCAGTGATAGGACAGGGGCTCGGTACACCTTC | CASSDRTGARYTF
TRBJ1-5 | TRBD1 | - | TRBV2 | TGTGCCAGCAGTGTAGAGGGACAGCTTAGCAATCAGCCCCAGCATTTT | CASSVEGQLSNQPQHF
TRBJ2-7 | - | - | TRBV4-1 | TGCGCCAGCAGCCAAGTCGATTTAGGGTACGAGCAGTACTTC | CASSQVDLGYEQYF
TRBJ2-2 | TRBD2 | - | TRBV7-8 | TGTGCCAGCAGCTTAGCGGCACTAGCGGGGTACACCGGGGAGCTGTTTTTT | CASSLAALAGYTGELFF
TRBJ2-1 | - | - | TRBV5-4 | TGTGCCAGCAGCTGGCTAGAGAATGAGCAGTTCTTC | CASSWLENEQFF
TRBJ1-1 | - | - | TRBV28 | TGTGCCAGCAGTTTATATCTCCCTGTGAACACTGAAGCTTTCTTT | CASSLYLPVNTEAFF
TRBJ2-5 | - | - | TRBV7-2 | TGTGCCAGCAGCCCTGGACGAGAACAAGAGACCCAGTACTTC | CASSPGREQETQYF
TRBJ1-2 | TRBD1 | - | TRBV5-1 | TGCGCCAGCAGCCCTGGGACAGGGGACAACTATAACTATGGCTACACCTTC | CASSPGTGDNYNYGYTF
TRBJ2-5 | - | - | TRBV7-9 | TGTGCCAGCAGCTTGGGTCTGGGCGGGAACCAAGAGACCCAGTACTTC | CASSLGLGGNQETQYF
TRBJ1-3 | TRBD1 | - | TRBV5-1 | TGCGCCAGCAGCTTGGGACCACAGGGGAACTCTGGAAACACCATATATTTT | CASSLGPQGNSGNTIYF
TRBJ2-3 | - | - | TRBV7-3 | TGTGCCAGCAGCCCCAGGCGGGACACAGATACGCAGTATTTT | CASSPRRDTDTQYF
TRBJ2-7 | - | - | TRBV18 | TGTGCCAGCGCAGACAGGTTGTCGCACGAGCAGTACTTC | CASADRLSHEQYF
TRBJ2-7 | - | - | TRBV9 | TGTGCCAGCAGCGTTGACTCCGCCTCCTACGAGCAGTACTTC | CASSVDSASYEQYF
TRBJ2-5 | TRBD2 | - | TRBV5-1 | TGCGCCAGCAGCGCCGGGGGAGCGGGAGGGAAAGAGACCCAGTACTTC | CASSAGGAGGKETQYF
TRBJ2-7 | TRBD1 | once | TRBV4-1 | TGCGCCAGCAGCCAAGATCTTCCTGGCAGGGGGCACGAGCAGTACTTC | CASSQDLPGRGHEQYF
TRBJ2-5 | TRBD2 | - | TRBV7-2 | TGTGCCAGCTCTAGCGGGAACCCAGAGACCCAGTACTTC | CASSSGNPETQYF
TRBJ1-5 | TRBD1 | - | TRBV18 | TGTGCCAGCTCACCGACAGGGGGGGGGCGTCAGCCCCAGCATTTT | CASSPTGGGRQPQHF
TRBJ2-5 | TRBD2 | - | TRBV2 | TGTGCCACCAACAGACATAGCGGGATCCAAGAGACCCAGTACTTC | CATNRHSGIQETQYF
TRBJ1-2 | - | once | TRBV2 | TGTGCCAGCAGTGTCCATCAAACACGGGAGGGCTATGGCTACACCTTC | CASSVHQTREGYGYTF
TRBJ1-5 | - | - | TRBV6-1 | TGTGCCACAGGCCTTGGTCAGGGTGACCAGCCCCAGCATTTT | CATGLGQGDQPQHF
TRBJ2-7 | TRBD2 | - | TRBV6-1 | TGTGCCAGCAGTGCCACTAGCGGGATAGGCGAGCAGTACTTC | CASSATSGIGEQYF